This T cell receptor (beta chain) stems from a study of cytomegalovirus exposure and HLA in healthy donors. CDR1 LGHNA and CDR2 YSLEER come from the germline V gene. The V end was cut by 10 bases, the J end by 0 bases, with 13 bases between. This CDR3 comprises 14 residues. Researchers ran the PCR with 60 Vbeta and 13 Jbeta primers. Here immunoSEQ multiplex PCR was the method, and the copy in TCRdb shows in-frame clones only, minus some. The repertoire holds more than 95,000 clones, with about four fifths as singletons. The material sequenced was PBMCs. This TCR was sampled from an older woman in good health and CMV-seropositive. The chain links TRBV4-3 to TRBJ1-3; perhaps TRBD1 as D (6 bases). The CDR3 is CATSTGSSGNTIYF. CDR3 DNA: TGCGCCACTTCGACAGGATCCTCTGGAAACACCATATATTTT.